This T cell receptor (beta chain) was identified during a study of blood T cell repertoires in COVID-19 (dated by TCRdb to about 2020). Concerning the study at large: Samples from collaborators originated in the United States, Italy and Spain and spanned both the acute and convalescent phases of COVID-19. The dataset comprised deeply sampled blood TCRbeta repertoires from subjects exposed to, actively infected with, or recovered from COVID-19. The repertoires were made available in a free public database intended to serve as a resource for research on the immune response to SARS-CoV-2. The material from the prospective study consisted of cDNA or gDNA derived from T cells, B-cell-depleted T cells, or PBMCs. Where available, HLA class I and class II types were taken from metadata supplied by the sample provider and were not determined by assay-based typing. Samples came from the ongoing ImmuneRACE study (first 160 participants) plus 1,254 subjects from 6 global collaborators. The sample metadata nearly always contained a de-identified subject ID, COVID-19 status, age in years and sex.

As regards this clone: The antigen it binds to is not known. Per-base qualities were not stored, and no clone one base away is much larger.

In Seattle, one collaborating source enrolled patients while the infection was active and tracked those patients longitudinally over the course of disease. Whole blood was collected in K2EDTA tubes by collaborating institutions according to the institutions' own protocols. Collaborator samples were shipped for TCRbeta analysis as frozen whole blood, isolated PBMCs, or DNA extracted from either sample type. V loses 0 bases, J loses 4 bases, and the germline ends lie 15 bases apart. CDR1 and CDR2 were assigned from the germline V gene as SGDLS and YYNGEE. The CDR3 has 16 amino acids, counting the end cysteine and phenylalanine. CDR3 DNA is the only sequence kept; it has 48 bases, read in frame from the first base. The immunoSEQ Assay, a bias-controlled multiplex PCR, was used to amplify TCRbeta CDR3 regions from genomic DNA. The original pipeline was this. The number of nucleated cells in each sample was estimated from the amplification of reference gene primers within the assay. To quantify the absolute abundance of each unique TCRbeta CDR3 rearrangement, sequence reads were collapsed and filtered. For each sample, productive Simpson clonality was calculated as the square root of Simpson's diversity index across productive rearrangements. TCRdb obtained this table from immuneACCESS and retained in-frame rearrangements with V and J assigned. These tables miss some clones; where compared with another copy, unresolved V genes account for less than half of the shortfall, and the remainder is unexplained. V and J calls and clone size come straight from that table; D and trimming were deduced from the DNA. The sample table records around 360,000 clones; more than 70% of these occur just once. About 10% of the sample goes to the ten largest clones.

The investigation overall reported the following: The quantity of clinical and demographic metadata differed by source and by participant and was supplied without curation.

The receptor was derived from a woman aged 25 to 39 with COVID-19, enrolled during active disease. The chain links TRBV9 with TRBJ2-3; the D gene cannot be resolved reliably. The sample was peripheral blood. The CDR3 region reads CASSVVGEVPPDTQYF. The nucleotide sequence reads as follows: TGTGCCAGCAGCGTAGTAGGCGAGGTCCCCCCAGATACGCAGTATTTT.